Below, 22 T cell receptor beta chains from the same sample are listed, as sequenced in a study of neoadjuvant nivolumab and ipilimumab in lung cancer. Produced via immunoSEQ multiplex PCR; TCRdb's table is partial and in-frame only. The repertoire holds about 26,000 clones, with approximately 78% as singletons. This specimen consisted of tumor tissue, obtained after neoadjuvant nivolumab, alone or with ipilimumab, at or shortly before surgery. The source is an adult with non-small cell lung cancer.

In regard to this clone: At one end the junction does not follow the germline gene, possibly because of a read error. The gene calls are TRBV6-6 and TRBJ1-1; unclear D gene. The length of the CDR3 is 15 residues. The germline V gene has CDR1 MNHNY and CDR2 SVGAGI (reference sequence). CDR3 amino acids: CASSDSDGLGTEAFF. The CDR3 DNA reads TGTGCCAGCAGTGACTCAGACGGGTTGGGCACTGAAGCTTTCTTT.

The chain combines TRBV19 with TRBJ2-7; 7 bases line up with TRBD1. In germline, CDR1 is LNHDA, CDR2 SQIVND (reference sequence). The trim removed 6 bases at V and 1 base at J, leaving 6 bases unmatched. The CDR3 has 14 residues. CDR3 sequence (DNA): TGTGCCAGTAGCAACCCGGGACAGTCCTACGAGCAGTACTTC. Translated: CASSNPGQSYEQYF.

This clone appeared once. In nucleotides, the CDR3 is TGTGCCAGCTCACCCGACCTCGGACATGAGGGTCCTGAAGCTTTCTTT. Translated, it gives CASSPDLGHEGPEAFF. V gene TRBV18 combines with J gene TRBJ1-1; D is possibly TRBD1 (5 bases). Per the germline V gene, CDR1 is KGHSH and CDR2 is LQKENI. V lost 3 bases, J lost 6 bases, and 20 bases lay in between. The CDR3 extends over 16 amino acids.

This clone has just a few counts. V is TRBV5-6 and J is TRBJ2-7; D ambiguous. Germline-derived CDR1 and CDR2 are SGHDT and YYEEEE. The V gene lost 4 bases and the J gene lost 1 base, with 15 bases spanning the gap. CDR3 length equals 15 residues. The CDR3 loop reads CASSVGWKQSYEQYF. The CDR3 coding sequence is TGTGCCAGCAGCGTAGGTTGGAAGCAATCCTACGAGCAGTACTTC.

This clone has only one observation. The V gene is TRBV30, the J gene TRBJ1-1, with D unclear. Germline lookup yields CDR1 GTSNPN and CDR2 SVGIG (reference sequence). The CDR3 spans 11 residues. The V end was cut by 0 bases, the J end by 11 bases, with 10 bases between. CDR3 sequence reads: CAWSVEVSAFF. DNA of the CDR3: TGTGCCTGGAGTGTAGAGGTGAGCGCTTTCTTT. The variable domain in full, completed from reference TRBV30 and TRBJ1-1, reads SQTIHQWPATLVQPVGSPLSLECTVEGTSNPNLYWYRQAAGRGLQLLFYSVGIGQISSEVPQNLSASRPQDRQFILSSKKLLLSDSGFYLCAWSVEVSAFFGQGTRLTVV.

The genes are TRBV4-2 and TRBJ2-2, with 11 bases lining up with TRBD2. Losses at the gene ends were 0 bases for V and 6 bases for J; bases not matched to a gene: 12. Germline assignment: CDR1 LGHNA and CDR2 YNFKEQ. The CDR3 covers 19 residues. The CDR3 region has the DNA TGTGCCAGCAGCCAAGAGAGGGGTAGCGGGAGGGGCAGGCCCGGGGAGCTGTTTTTT. It yields the protein CASSQERGSGRGRPGELFF.

The chain has TRBV4-2 and TRBJ2-3; 10 positions agree with TRBD1. CDR1 LGHNA and CDR2 YNFKEQ come from the germline V gene. The CDR3 is made up of 15 amino acids. V lost 3 bases to trimming and J lost 6 bases; unmatched junction nucleotides: 6. The chain's CDR3 is CASSQGTGEWDTQYF. CDR3 nucleotides: TGTGCCAGCAGCCAGGGGACAGGGGAGTGGGATACGCAGTATTTT.

Concerning this clone: Other DNA sequences in this specimen translate into the identical CDR3. V is TRBV29-1 and J is TRBJ2-3; weak D call: TRBD1 (5 bases). V lost 6 bases, J lost 1 base, and 14 bases lay in between. CDR3 length: 14 amino acids. CDR1 SQVTM and CDR2 ANQGSEA come from the germline V gene. DNA for the CDR3: TGCAGCGTAGAAAGGGGCGCCGGCACAGATACGCAGTATTTT. This sequence encodes CSVERGAGTDTQYF.

The rearrangement joins TRBV5-1 to TRBJ1-1; D possibly corresponds to TRBD1 (5 bases). Germline V lookup: CDR1 SGHRS, CDR2 YFSETQ. There are 13 residues in the CDR3. The V gene lost 2 bases and the J gene lost 4 bases, with 9 bases spanning the gap. The CDR3 sequence: CASSLLGGTEAFF. The CDR3 region has the DNA TGCGCCAGCAGCTTATTGGGGGGCACTGAAGCTTTCTTT.

The rearrangement links TRBV6-5 to TRBJ1-4, with D possibly matching TRBD1 (5 bases). CDR3 length: 14 residues. Trimming left V 6 bases short and J 8 bases short, with 16 bases between. From germline, CDR1 is MNHEY and CDR2 SVGAGI. CDR3 sequence reads: CASRRQSLQEKLFF. CDR3 nucleotide sequence: TGTGCCAGCAGACGACAGAGCTTGCAAGAAAAACTGTTTTTT.

V and J are TRBV5-1 and TRBJ1-2; no reliable D call. V was clipped by 0 bases and J by 2 bases, with 8 bases between them. Looked up from germline, CDR1 is SGHRS and CDR2 is YFSETQ. This CDR3 spans 14 amino acids. This chain's CDR3 is CASSLDPTNYGYTF. CDR3 nucleotides: TGCGCCAGCAGCTTGGACCCTACCAACTATGGCTACACCTTC.

The chain links TRBV6-6 to TRBJ1-2; 8 bases fit TRBD1. V lost 5 bases and J lost 7; bases outside the gene matches: 6. The CDR3 contains 13 residues. Germline assignment: CDR1 MNHNY and CDR2 SVGAGI (reference sequence). CDR3 sequence (DNA): TGTGCCAGCAGTACACAGGGGGATGCTGGCTACACCTTC. This translates into CASSTQGDAGYTF.

The chain combines TRBV4-2 with TRBJ1-1, with D possibly being TRBD1 (5 bases). CDR3 length: 22 residues. Germline V CDR1 and CDR2: LGHNA, YNFKEQ. The ends were cut back, 1 base at V and 6 bases at J, with 36 bases in the middle. The CDR3 coding sequence is TGTGCCAGCAGCCAAGGTATCAGGGTCCACATTGAGAGGGGCGGATTGTATGCTGAAGCTTTCTTT. Translating gives CASSQGIRVHIERGGLYAEAFF.

This clone was detected once. The chain joins TRBV15 to TRBJ2-5; TRBD1 might be the D (5 bases). The germline V gene encodes CDR1 LNHNV and CDR2 YYDKDF (reference sequence). This CDR3 is built from 13 residues. V dropped 1 base and J dropped 3 bases, with 6 bases sitting between them. CDR3 residues: CATSRVGEETQYF. CDR3 in DNA: TGTGCCACCAGCAGAGTAGGGGAAGAGACCCAGTACTTC.

The DNA of the CDR3 is TGCGCCAGCAGCGGCACATTGAACACTGAAGCTTTCTTT. It specifies CASSGTLNTEAFF. This chain joins TRBV5-1 and TRBJ1-1; D call uncertain. Germline CDR1 SGHRS, CDR2 YFSETQ. V lost 4 bases, J lost 0 bases, and 7 bases lay in between. This CDR3 has 13 residues.

The chain employs TRBV9 and TRBJ2-3; D possibly corresponds to TRBD2 (6 bases). Germline assignment: CDR1 SGDLS and CDR2 YYNGEE. V was pared by 0 bases and J by 6 bases, with 20 bases between. The CDR3 length is 17 residues. The CDR3 is CASSVGPGGTTADTQYF. The CDR3 DNA reads TGTGCCAGCAGCGTAGGGCCCGGGGGAACTACGGCGGATACGCAGTATTTT.

The gene calls are TRBV5-1 and TRBJ2-2; TRBD2 aligns across 9 bases. V was pared by 3 bases and J by 6 bases, with 3 bases of the junction left unmatched. Germline V gene data show CDR1 as SGHRS and CDR2 as YFSETQ. This CDR3 region has 14 residues. The chain's CDR3 is CASSSVAGAGELFF. The CDR3 DNA is TGCGCCAGCAGCTCGGTAGCGGGAGCCGGGGAGCTGTTTTTT. The full variable domain, rest sourced from reference TRBV5-1 and TRBJ2-2, is KAGVTQTPRYLIKTRGQQVTLSCSPISGHRSVSWYQQTPGQGLQFLFEYFSETQRNKGNFPGRFSGRQFSNSRSEMNVSTLELGDSALYLCASSSVAGAGELFFGEGSRLTVL.

V and J are TRBV5-4 and TRBJ2-5; 7 positions agree with TRBD2. Per the germline V gene, CDR1 is SGHNT and CDR2 is YYREEE (reference sequence). Trimming removed 0 bases from V and 3 bases from J; junction bases left unmatched: 8. This CDR3 is 16 amino acids long. The CDR3 nucleotides read TGTGCCAGCAGCTTGGTAGGCGGGAGAACTAAAGAGACCCAGTACTTC. Amino acid sequence: CASSLVGGRTKETQYF.

The chain is built from TRBV6-5 and TRBJ2-7, with TRBD1 matching 8 bases. V was clipped by 6 bases and J by 4 bases; unmatched bases: 8. The CDR3 consists of 14 residues. Germline-derived CDR1 and CDR2 are MNHEY and SVGAGI. The CDR3 loop is CASRLPGQVYEQYF. The CDR3 DNA reads as TGTGCCAGCAGGCTTCCGGGACAGGTGTACGAGCAGTACTTC.

The chain has TRBV10-1 and TRBJ2-1; no clear D gene. V was trimmed by 1 base and J by 7 bases, leaving 14 bases between them. Looked up from germline, CDR1 is WNHNN and CDR2 is SYGVQD (reference sequence). The CDR3 spans 15 residues. CDR3 nucleotides: TGCGCCAGCAGTGAGTACGTGGGCCCCGGGAATGAGCAGTTCTTC. It codes for CASSEYVGPGNEQFF.

This sequence joins TRBV27 and TRBJ1-4; tentatively, D is TRBD1 (5 bases). The CDR3 covers 16 residues. The germline V gene has CDR1 MNHEY and CDR2 SMNVEV (reference sequence). V gave up 3 bases and J gave up 6 bases, with 17 bases separating them. The CDR3 nucleotides read TGTGCCAGCAGTTTGGCGGGCACCCGGGGCTATGAAAAACTGTTTTTT. Amino acid sequence: CASSLAGTRGYEKLFF. The complete variable domain, with remaining parts taken from reference TRBV27 and TRBJ1-4, reads EAQVTQNPRYLITVTGKKLTVTCSQNMNHEYMSWYRQDPGLGLRQIYYSMNVEVTDKGDVPEGYKVSRKEKRNFPLILESPSPNQTSLYFCASSLAGTRGYEKLFFGSGTQLSVL.

CDR3 region: CASSRDRATNEKLFF. The CDR3 DNA is TGTGCCAGCAGCCGGGACAGAGCAACTAATGAAAAACTGTTTTTT. The chain uses TRBV11-3 and TRBJ1-4; 7 bases are a match to TRBD1. The CDR3 extends over 15 amino acids. The V gene's germline CDR1 is SGHNT and CDR2 YENEEA. J was trimmed by 0 bases and V by 5 bases; bases with no gene match: 3.